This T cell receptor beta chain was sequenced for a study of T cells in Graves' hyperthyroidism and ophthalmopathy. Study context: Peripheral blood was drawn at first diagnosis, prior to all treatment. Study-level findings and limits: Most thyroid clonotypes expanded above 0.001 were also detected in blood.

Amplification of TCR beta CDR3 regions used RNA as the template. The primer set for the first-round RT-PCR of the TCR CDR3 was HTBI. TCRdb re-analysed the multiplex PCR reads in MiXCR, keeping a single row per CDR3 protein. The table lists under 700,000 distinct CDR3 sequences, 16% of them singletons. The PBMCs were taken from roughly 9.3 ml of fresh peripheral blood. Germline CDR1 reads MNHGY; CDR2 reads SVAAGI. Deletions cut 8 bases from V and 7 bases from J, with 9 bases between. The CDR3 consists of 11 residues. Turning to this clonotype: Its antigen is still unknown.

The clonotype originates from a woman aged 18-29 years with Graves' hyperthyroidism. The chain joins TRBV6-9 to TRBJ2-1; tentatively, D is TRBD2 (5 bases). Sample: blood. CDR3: CASGGWNEQFF. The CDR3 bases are TGTGCCAGCGGAGGTTGGAATGAGCAGTTCTTC.